These 5 T cell receptor beta chains share one sample of origin, sequenced in a study of cytomegalovirus exposure and HLA in healthy donors (dated by TCRdb to 2017 to 2019). Library prep was done by the immunoSEQ multiplex PCR assay. A mixture of 60 forward primers for TCR Vbeta segments and 13 reverse primers for TCR Jbeta segments was used in the multiplex PCR. TCRdb took over this immuneACCESS table, retaining in-frame rearrangements with V and J assigned. Such tables are incomplete; in checked studies, under half of the missing clones stem from an unresolved V gene, and the remainder is unexplained. A total of 150,000 to 200,000 clones appear in this sample, more than 65% of them only once. The biggest ten clones account for roughly 9.7% of the sample. The source material was PBMCs. Receptor source: a young man in good health and CMV-seropositive.

The V and J genes are TRBV11-2 and TRBJ1-4, with D perhaps TRBD1 (6 bases). Germline assignment: CDR1 SGHAT and CDR2 FQNNGV. The CDR3 loop spans 15 amino acids. Deletions cut 5 bases from V and 2 bases from J, with 12 bases between. CDR3 nucleotides: TGTGCCAGCAGCCAAAGGACAGTGACTAATGAAAAACTGTTTTTT. This sequence encodes CASSQRTVTNEKLFF.

This rearrangement joins TRBV5-6 to TRBJ2-1; 8 nucleotides align to TRBD2. J gave up 4 bases and V 3 bases, and 15 bases lay outside the gene matches. Germline CDR1 and CDR2: SGHDT and YYEEEE. This CDR3 has 18 residues. CDR3: CASSYGTSGDANYNEQFF. CDR3 nucleotides: TGTGCCAGCAGCTATGGGACTAGTGGGGACGCAAATTACAATGAGCAGTTCTTC.

The DNA for the CDR3 is TGTGCCAGCAGCTACGACAGGGATCTCCCTTGGAACACCATATATTTT. This gives the protein CASSYDRDLPWNTIYF. This chain joins TRBV9 and TRBJ1-3, with 7 bases lining up with TRBD1. CDR1 SGDLS and CDR2 YYNGEE come from the germline V gene. With V trimmed by 4 bases and J by 7 bases, 14 bases remained unmatched. The CDR3 consists of 16 residues.

This chain uses TRBV10-1 with TRBJ1-1; tentative D call: TRBD1 (5 bases). CDR1 is WNHNN, CDR2 SYGVQD, per germline (reference sequence). V lost 2 bases and J lost 0, with 10 bases in between. CDR3 length: 15 amino acids. CDR3 sequence reads: CASSETRTLNTEAFF. CDR3 coding DNA: TGCGCCAGCAGTGAGACGCGGACATTGAACACTGAAGCTTTCTTT.

The chain has TRBV2 and TRBJ2-5, with 12 bases lining up with TRBD1. V lost 6 bases and J lost 4; bases outside the gene matches: 6. This CDR3 has 15 amino acids. The V gene's germline CDR1 is SNHLY and CDR2 FYNNEI. CDR3 loop: CASSGTGGRGETQYF. The CDR3 DNA reads TGTGCCAGCAGCGGGACAGGGGGCAGAGGAGAGACCCAGTACTTC.